The 5 T cell receptor beta chains presented below share a single source sample, sequenced in a study of blood T cell repertoires in COVID-19. Generated by immunoSEQ multiplex PCR, the TCRdb table keeps only in-frame clones and is missing some. Of approximately 270,000 clones detected, 80% to 90% appear once; the ten largest clones hold over 1.5%. Specimen: PBMCs or T cells enriched from blood (not recorded which). Receptor source: a man aged 40-55 years who had recovered from COVID-19.

The rearrangement links TRBV5-1 to TRBJ2-3; 8 nucleotides agree with TRBD2. With V trimmed by 0 bases and J by 2 bases, 5 bases remained unmatched. Germline-derived CDR1 and CDR2 are SGHRS and YFSETQ. The CDR3 consists of 16 residues. The CDR3 DNA follows: TGCGCCAGCAGCTTGGCCACACTAGCGGTCACAGATACGCAGTATTTT. This sequence encodes CASSLATLAVTDTQYF.

The chain is built from TRBV3-1 (or the pseudogene TRBV3-2) and TRBJ1-1, with D tentatively TRBD1 (5 bases). V lost 5 bases to trimming and J lost 0 bases, with 13 bases between them. Germline assignment: CDR1 LGHDT and CDR2 YNNKEL (reference sequence). CDR3 length: 15 residues. The CDR3 loop is CASSYGGGLNTEAFF. The CDR3 region has the DNA TGTGCCAGCAGCTATGGCGGGGGATTGAACACTGAAGCTTTCTTT.

The chain is built from TRBV28 and TRBJ1-3; D gene ambiguous. V lost 1 base, J lost 3 bases, and 10 bases lay in between. Germline V gene lookup returns CDR1 MDHEN and CDR2 SYDVKM. The CDR3 has 15 amino acids. DNA for the CDR3: TGTGCCAGCAGTTTATCTATCGGGGATGGAAACACCATATATTTT. This gives the protein CASSLSIGDGNTIYF.

V and J are TRBV4-1 and TRBJ2-1; tentatively, D is TRBD2 (6 bases). The V end was cut by 0 bases, the J end by 2 bases, with 11 bases between. The CDR3 length is 16 residues. CDR1 is MGHRA, CDR2 YSYEKL, per germline. In nucleotides, the CDR3 is TGCGCCAGCAGCCAAGATTCGGCGGGGCCCTACAATGAGCAGTTCTTC. Its translation: CASSQDSAGPYNEQFF.

J is TRBJ2-7 and V is TRBV27; a weak D match, TRBD1 (6 bases). The CDR3 runs 16 residues. V was trimmed by 7 bases and J by 7 bases, leaving 26 bases between them. Germline-derived CDR1 and CDR2 are MNHEY and SMNVEV (reference sequence). The CDR3 spells CASKNNRELLIEEQYF. For the CDR3, the DNA is TGTGCCAGCAAAAATAACAGGGAGTTATTGATCGAGGAGCAGTACTTC.